Listed below are T cell receptor beta chains from one sample, sequenced in a study of memory CD4+ T cells and cytomegalovirus serostatus. This table comes from immunoSEQ multiplex PCR, and its TCRdb copy is limited to in-frame clones, with some not included. The sample includes tens of thousands of clones, about 70% of them seen just once. The sequenced sample was memory CD4+ T cells from blood. These TCRs come from an adult in good health and CMV-seropositive. CDR3s leave out the opening cysteine and the closing phenylalanine or tryptophan. Each record gives: J gene, V gene, CDR3 protein.

TRBJ1-3 | TRBV11-1 | ASSSTGSSGNTIY
TRBJ2-3 | TRBV6-5 | ASSPGQGASITQY
TRBJ2-3 | TRBV5-6 | ASSSSLAGLRTDTQY
TRBJ1-6 | TRBV7-3 | ASSLNFAGSGNSPLH
TRBJ2-5 | TRBV18 | ASSLFRGEETQY
TRBJ2-5 | TRBV7-2 | ASSLVIQETQY
TRBJ2-2 | TRBV5-4 | ASSLGDRANTGELF
TRBJ1-2 | TRBV29-1 | SGGPTNYGYT
TRBJ1-1 | TRBV5-5 | ASYPGGYTEAF
TRBJ2-2 | TRBV7-3 | ASSSGLSSTGELF
TRBJ1-2 | TRBV28 | ASIGGAGSLTYGYT
TRBJ2-5 | TRBV4-2 | ASSQAGDQETQY
TRBJ2-5 | TRBV28 | ASSPDRQETQY
TRBJ2-7 | TRBV28 | ASRGYSGRLREQY
TRBJ1-2 | TRBV28 | ASRKTHYGYT
TRBJ1-1 | TRBV6-1 | ASSSEINTEAF
TRBJ2-7 | TRBV2 | ASNPDPYEQY
TRBJ2-7 | TRBV6-1 | ASIDRATYEQY
TRBJ1-3 | TRBV6-5 | ASSYGGQGTGNTIY
TRBJ1-2 | TRBV18 | ASSPQTGRGADGYT
TRBJ1-2 | TRBV4-3 | ASSHMDREIYGYT
TRBJ1-6 | TRBV18 | ASSPPGGGDSPLH
TRBJ1-2 | TRBV28 | ASSSYRTGGYGYT
TRBJ2-2 | TRBV29-1 | STQGGGYTGELF
TRBJ2-7 | TRBV27 | ASSLMGQGTYEQY
TRBJ1-6 | TRBV28 | ARQTGPPPLH
TRBJ1-2 | TRBV7-8 | ASSLGVQTWGYT
TRBJ1-2 | TRBV5-1 | ASSLERGTYGYT
TRBJ1-2 | TRBV9 | ASSVVAGPVT
TRBJ1-2 | TRBV6-5 | ASSNRTGSNYGYT
TRBJ2-6 | TRBV6-1 | ASSESHSGANVLT
TRBJ1-6 | TRBV4-2 | ASSLNRQTGSYNSPLH
TRBJ1-5 | TRBV19 | ASTRQGAINQPQH
TRBJ2-1 | TRBV4-1 | ASSRTSGDNEQF
TRBJ2-5 | TRBV28 | ASSLTPGGGRGTQY
TRBJ1-4 | TRBV10-3 | AISETRDEKKLF
TRBJ2-3 | TRBV28 | ASSPNSGGAFRDTQY
TRBJ2-2 | TRBV5-1 | ASWTGGNTGELF
TRBJ2-1 | TRBV5-4 | ASSPVGSYNEQF
TRBJ1-4 | TRBV6-5 | ASSLGIPPEKLF
TRBJ1-3 | TRBV7-2 | ASSPAGTSSGNTIY
TRBJ2-1 | TRBV4-2 | ASSHQLAGGNNEQF
TRBJ1-4 | TRBV5-1 | ASSWKNPGLDEKLF
TRBJ2-1 | TRBV4-2 | ASSQVSSAGDEQF
TRBJ2-7 | TRBV25-1 | ASSESKGGTATYEQY
TRBJ1-6 | TRBV5-1 | ASSLDRLGNSPLH
TRBJ1-5 | TRBV7-9 | ASSLNAGSNQPQH
TRBJ2-2 | TRBV30 | AWSVLGELF
TRBJ1-4 | TRBV5-1 | ASKTLSTNEKLF
TRBJ2-7 | TRBV5-4 | ASSFGDRGYEQY